The 30 T cell receptor beta chains presented below share a single source sample, sequenced in a study of cytomegalovirus exposure and HLA in healthy donors. The study ran its PCR with 60 Vbeta and 13 Jbeta primers. The assay was immunoSEQ multiplex PCR, and TCRdb's table has in-frame clones only and misses some. Among under 200,000 clones listed, approximately 80% were seen once. Sequenced sample: PBMCs. These receptors were taken from a man aged 18 to 29 in good health and CMV-seropositive.

This rearrangement joins TRBV9 to TRBJ2-5; 7 nucleotides line up with TRBD2. The J call may be mistaken, given a closer DNA end match to TRBJ2-7. CDR3 size: 15 residues. Germline-derived CDR1 and CDR2 are SGDLS and YYNGEE. CDR3: CASSVSSGGIYEQYF. The CDR3 coding sequence is TGTGCCAGCAGCGTCTCTTCCGGGGGGATCTACGAGCAGTACTTC.

CDR3 residues: CASSGNRDEQFF. DNA for the CDR3: TGTGCCAGCAGTGGTAACCGGGATGAGCAGTTCTTC. The chain links TRBV6-1 to TRBJ2-1; D ambiguous. V lost 4 bases to trimming and J lost 8 bases, with 9 bases between them. Per the germline V gene, CDR1 is MNHNS and CDR2 is SASEGT. This CDR3 is built from 12 residues.

The chain employs TRBV9 and TRBJ2-1; 9 bases line up with TRBD1. CDR1 and CDR2 from the germline V gene are SGDLS and YYNGEE. Trimming took 4 bases from V and 12 from J; bases not matched to a gene: 11. This CDR3 is 14 amino acids long. The CDR3 here is CASSPQTGGDRQFF. The CDR3 DNA is TGTGCCAGCAGCCCCCAGACAGGGGGGGACCGGCAGTTCTTC.

V and J are TRBV19 and TRBJ2-3, with 8 bases that match TRBD1. The CDR3 length is 19 residues. V was clipped by 3 bases and J by 1 base; unmatched bases: 15. Germline CDR1 and CDR2: LNHDA and SQIVND (reference sequence). CDR3 DNA sequence: TGTGCCAGTAGTATTTGGGACGGTGGTCAGGGGGCGCGCACAGATACGCAGTATTTT. Translated, it gives CASSIWDGGQGARTDTQYF.

This clone was picked up one time. The V and J genes are TRBV5-5 and TRBJ2-5; 7 nucleotides agree with TRBD2. The V gene end was trimmed by 0 bases and the J gene end by 2 bases; junction bases not matched to a gene: 7. Germline CDR1 and CDR2: SGHKS and YYEKEE (reference sequence). This CDR3 is 16 amino acids long. In nucleotides, the CDR3 is TGTGCCAGCAGCTTGGGTCTTGCGCGGGGGCAAGAGACCCAGTACTTC. Protein product: CASSLGLARGQETQYF.

The chain links TRBV30 to TRBJ1-3; D is ambiguous. The CDR3 is made up of 15 amino acids. The V and J ends lost 1 base and 7 bases respectively, with 17 bases between them. The V gene's germline CDR1 is GTSNPN and CDR2 SVGIG (reference sequence). CDR3 nucleotides: TGTGCCTGGAGTGGACTAGGTTCTGGTGGGAACACCATATATTTT. Protein: CAWSGLGSGGNTIYF. Supplemented by reference TRBV30 and TRBJ1-3, the full variable domain reads SQTIHQWPATLVQPVGSPLSLECTVEGTSNPNLYWYRQAAGRGLQLLFYSVGIGQISSEVPQNLSASRPQDRQFILSSKKLLLSDSGFYLCAWSGLGSGGNTIYFGEGSWLTVV.

This clone was recorded a few times. CDR3 loop: CASSETAWNNSPLHF. The CDR3 DNA reads TGTGCCAGCTCAGAGACAGCTTGGAATAATTCACCCCTCCACTTT. This chain uses TRBV18 with TRBJ1-6; D may be TRBD1 (5 bases). CDR3 length: 15 residues. V was shortened by 5 bases and J by 5 bases, with 13 bases between the two germline ends. The germline gives CDR1 KGHSH, CDR2 LQKENI.

CDR3 in DNA: TGTGCCAGCAGGCCAGGGGTTAACAGGGAAGCTTTCTTT. This translates into CASRPGVNREAFF. The chain uses TRBV5-6 and TRBJ1-1, with a possible D match to TRBD1 (6 bases). Trimming took 5 bases from V and 8 from J, leaving 16 bases between them. Germline loops: CDR1 SGHDT, CDR2 YYEEEE. This CDR3 contains 13 residues.

Written as DNA, the CDR3 is TGCGCCAGCAGTGAGTCGGCTAGCGGTGATATCACCTACGAGCAGTACTTC. It translates to CASSESASGDITYEQYF. The genes are TRBV10-1 and TRBJ2-7, with 7 bases identical to TRBD2. With 0 bases clipped from V and 2 bases from J, the junction kept 10 bases outside the gene matches. The V gene's germline CDR1 is WNHNN and CDR2 SYGVQD (reference sequence). This CDR3 spans 17 amino acids.

V and J are TRBV30 and TRBJ1-6; D possibly corresponds to TRBD1 (6 bases). Germline values: CDR1 GTSNPN, CDR2 SVGIG (reference sequence). The germline V and J ends were trimmed by 2 bases and 6 bases, with 8 bases remaining between them. This CDR3 has 13 amino acids. The chain's CDR3 is CAWSLDSNSPLHF. CDR3 in DNA: TGTGCCTGGAGTCTGGACAGTAATTCACCCCTCCACTTT.

About this clone: Mismatch with germline at one junction end may stem from a read error. The chain combines TRBV7-9 with TRBJ1-1, with 8 bases that match TRBD1. From germline, CDR1 is SEHNR and CDR2 FQNEAQ (reference sequence). The CDR3 length is 15 residues. CDR3 amino acids: CSSSADRALNTEAFF. In DNA, the CDR3 is TGTTCCAGCAGCGCGGACAGGGCCCTGAACACTGAAGCTTTCTTT.

The rearrangement joins TRBV5-6 to TRBJ1-2; 8 bases agree with TRBD1. This CDR3 spans 15 amino acids. V gave up 4 bases and J gave up 2 bases; unmatched junction bases: 7. Germline CDR1 SGHDT, CDR2 YYEEEE. The CDR3 coding sequence is TGTGCCAGCAGCCTTTTTGGACAGGGAAACTATGGCTACACCTTC. It is translated as CASSLFGQGNYGYTF.

This chain joins TRBV30 and TRBJ2-1, with TRBD2 matching over 7 bases. Per germline, CDR1 GTSNPN and CDR2 SVGIG (reference sequence). This CDR3 spans 15 amino acids. The junction had 6 bases not matched to a gene; V was cut back by 0 bases and J by 4 bases. DNA of the CDR3: TGTGCCTGGAGTGTAGGTAGGACTAGATACAATGAGCAGTTCTTC. It yields the protein CAWSVGRTRYNEQFF. Full variable domain (rest looked up from reference TRBV30 and TRBJ2-1): SQTIHQWPATLVQPVGSPLSLECTVEGTSNPNLYWYRQAAGRGLQLLFYSVGIGQISSEVPQNLSASRPQDRQFILSSKKLLLSDSGFYLCAWSVGRTRYNEQFFGPGTRLTVL.

This sequence joins TRBV9 and TRBJ2-3; 13 bases are shared with TRBD2. V dropped 7 bases and J dropped 9; count of bases not matched to a gene: 17. Germline V gene data show CDR1 as SGDLS and CDR2 as YYNGEE. This CDR3 is built from 17 residues. CDR3 region: CASSWRTSGGPVDTQYF. The DNA for the CDR3 is TGTGCCAGCTCCTGGCGGACTAGCGGGGGCCCAGTTGACACGCAGTATTTT.

The CDR3 DNA sequence: TGTGCCAGCAGCCTCATAGCGGGAGGGGCCTCCGAGCAGTTCTTC. This gives the protein CASSLIAGGASEQFF. The chain joins TRBV9 to TRBJ2-1; 11 bases fit TRBD2. From germline, CDR1 is SGDLS and CDR2 YYNGEE. This CDR3 comprises 15 residues. With V trimmed by 4 bases and J by 10 bases, 10 bases remained unmatched.

The rearrangement links TRBV19 to TRBJ1-2, with D tentatively TRBD1 (5 bases). Looked up from germline, CDR1 is LNHDA and CDR2 is SQIVND (reference sequence). CDR3 length: 13 residues. V dropped 5 bases and J dropped 7 bases, with 14 bases sitting between them. The CDR3 DNA follows: TGTGCCAGTAGTCTCAGGGATGTGCGTGGCTACACCTTC. Translating it yields CASSLRDVRGYTF.

The chain links TRBV6-5 to TRBJ2-3; 7 bases are shared with TRBD2. Germline lookup yields CDR1 MNHEY and CDR2 SVGAGI. Trimming took 4 bases from V and 1 from J; bases not matched to a gene: 8. The CDR3 runs 16 residues. CDR3 sequence: CASSFWTGGGTDTQYF. The CDR3 coding sequence is TGTGCCAGCAGTTTTTGGACGGGAGGCGGCACAGATACGCAGTATTTT.

The rearrangement links TRBV30 to TRBJ2-7; 7 nucleotides line up with TRBD1. The V segment lost 2 bases and the J segment 2 bases; nucleotides outside the gene matches: 9. The length of the CDR3 is 15 residues. Germline-derived CDR1 and CDR2 are GTSNPN and SVGIG (reference sequence). CDR3 sequence: CAWSPALGTAYEQYF. The DNA of the CDR3 is TGTGCCTGGAGTCCGGCACTAGGGACAGCCTACGAGCAGTACTTC. Full variable domain (outside the CDR3, taken from reference TRBV30 and TRBJ2-7): SQTIHQWPATLVQPVGSPLSLECTVEGTSNPNLYWYRQAAGRGLQLLFYSVGIGQISSEVPQNLSASRPQDRQFILSSKKLLLSDSGFYLCAWSPALGTAYEQYFGPGTRLTVT.

The chain has TRBV7-2 and TRBJ1-5; possibly TRBD1 for D (5 bases). CDR3 length: 14 amino acids. The V gene's germline CDR1 is SGHTA and CDR2 FQGNSA. V lost 5 bases and J 3 bases, leaving 11 bases between the germline ends. The DNA of the CDR3 is TGTGCCAGCAGCCCACAGGAATCCAATCAGCCCCAGCATTTT. Its protein is CASSPQESNQPQHF. The full variable domain, its missing parts supplied by reference TRBV7-2 and TRBJ1-5, is GAGVSQSPSNKVTEKGKDVELRCDPISGHTALYWYRQSLGQGLEFLIYFQGNSAPDKSGLPSDRFSAERTGGSVSTLTIQRTQQEDSAVYLCASSPQESNQPQHFGDGTRLSIL.

This sequence joins TRBV5-5 and TRBJ2-5; 9 nucleotides match TRBD1. Per germline, CDR1 SGHKS and CDR2 YYEKEE (reference sequence). V lost 0 bases to trimming and J lost 2 bases; unmatched junction nucleotides: 8. CDR3 length equals 17 residues. The CDR3 nucleotides are TGTGCCAGCAGCTTGGCTACCGGGACAGGGTATCAAGAGACCCAGTACTTC. Its protein is CASSLATGTGYQETQYF.

The V call is TRBV5-6, the J call TRBJ1-1, with D unclear. CDR1 SGHDT and CDR2 YYEEEE come from the germline V gene. This CDR3 has 17 amino acids. The V gene lost 0 bases and the J gene lost 1 base, with 16 bases spanning the gap. The CDR3 is CASSLGAGPRGNTEAFF. The CDR3 DNA follows: TGTGCCAGCAGCTTGGGTGCGGGCCCCCGGGGGAACACTGAAGCTTTCTTT.

This clone was recorded a few times. The chain recombines TRBV9 with TRBJ2-5, with D hard to call. Near its end, the DNA agrees better with TRBJ2-7, so the J call may be wrong. The V gene's germline CDR1 is SGDLS and CDR2 YYNGEE. This CDR3 comprises 14 residues. As DNA, the CDR3 is TGTGCCAGCAGCGTAAGTCTGGACTCCTACGAGCAGTACTTC. It is translated as CASSVSLDSYEQYF.

The V and J genes are TRBV11-2 and TRBJ2-5; D possibly corresponds to TRBD1 (5 bases). The germline CDR1 and CDR2 sequences are SGHAT and FQNNGV. The CDR3 sequence is 17 residues long. Between the trimmed V and J ends, which lost 2 bases and 0 bases, there was a span of 16 bases. In DNA, the CDR3 is TGTGCCAGCAGCTTACCAAAGTCTTCAGGGTACCAAGAGACCCAGTACTTC. Residues: CASSLPKSSGYQETQYF.

V is TRBV6-1 and J is TRBJ1-5; no firm D call. The V end lost 5 bases, the J end lost 1 base, and 6 bases lay between the germline ends. Germline V gene lookup returns CDR1 MNHNS and CDR2 SASEGT. The CDR3 spans 13 residues. In DNA, the CDR3 is TGTGCCAGCAGTACTTTAAGCAATCAGCCCCAGCATTTT. Translating gives CASSTLSNQPQHF.

The CDR3 sequence is CASSPPQGQETQYF. In DNA, the CDR3 is TGTGCCAGCTCACCACCACAGGGACAAGAGACCCAGTACTTC. The rearrangement links TRBV18 to TRBJ2-5; tentatively, D is TRBD1 (6 bases). The V gene's germline CDR1 is KGHSH and CDR2 LQKENI. Trimming removed 0 bases at V and 2 bases at J, with 7 bases between. The length of the CDR3 is 14 residues.

Of note for this clone: Other DNA sequences in the same sample also yield this CDR3. The chain links TRBV11-3 to TRBJ2-1; the match to TRBD1 covers 7 bases. From germline, CDR1 is SGHNT and CDR2 YENEEA. The CDR3 totals 15 residues. J lost 0 bases, V lost 3 bases, and 2 bases had no gene match. The CDR3 DNA reads TGTGCCAGCAGCTTCAGGGGGAGCTCCTACAATGAGCAGTTCTTC. The encoded protein is CASSFRGSSYNEQFF.

This clone was observed once. V is TRBV11-3 and J is TRBJ2-2; tentative D call: TRBD1 (6 bases). V dropped 1 base and J dropped 6 bases, with 18 bases sitting between them. The CDR3 totals 17 residues. Germline V gene lookup returns CDR1 SGHNT and CDR2 YENEEA. The CDR3 nucleotides are TGTGCCAGCAGCTTAGGCCGGGGACAAGGCATGCCCGGGGAGCTGTTTTTT. Its translation: CASSLGRGQGMPGELFF. The whole variable domain, remainder taken from reference TRBV11-3 and TRBJ2-2, is EAGVVQSPRYKIIEKKQPVAFWCNPISGHNTLYWYLQNLGQGPELLIRYENEEAVDDSQLPKDRFSAERLKGVDSTLKIQPAELGDSAVYLCASSLGRGQGMPGELFFGEGSRLTVL.

The chain recombines TRBV23-1 with TRBJ1-5; D possibly corresponds to TRBD1 (6 bases). TRBV23-1 is an open reading frame, and its role is uncertain. The CDR3 covers 12 residues. With 8 bases removed from V and 10 bases from J, the gap between germline ends came to 15 bases. The CDR3 bases are TGCGCCAGCTTCACGGGGGGCCCACCCCAGCATTTT. This gives the protein CASFTGGPPQHF.

This clone appeared a few times. The rearrangement joins TRBV10-3 to TRBJ2-3; 11 nucleotides match TRBD2. The CDR3 extends over 18 amino acids. The germline gives CDR1 ENHRY, CDR2 SYGVKD. The junction had 16 bases not matched to a gene; V was cut back by 11 bases and J by 0 bases. The CDR3 region is CASRQRLAGMISTDTQYF. The CDR3 DNA follows: TGTGCCTCCCGGCAGAGACTAGCGGGAATGATTAGCACAGATACGCAGTATTTT.

This chain connects TRBV18 to TRBJ1-4; 7 bases are shared with TRBD1. The V gene end was trimmed by 3 bases and the J gene end by 6 bases; junction bases not matched to a gene: 7. Germline V CDR1 and CDR2: KGHSH, LQKENI. This CDR3 region has 15 residues. The CDR3 here is CASSPTGQVYEKLFF. The CDR3 DNA reads as TGTGCCAGCTCACCCACTGGACAGGTGTATGAAAAACTGTTTTTT.